This T cell receptor (beta chain) was captured by sequencing in a study of CD8+ T cells in alopecia areata. Noted treatment: oral pan-JAK inhibitor, 5-10 mg twice daily. Findings and limits, study-wide: Lesional scalp displayed greater clonality than normal scalp, most notably in alopecia totalis/universalis.

Extracted RNA was reverse transcribed, and the resulting cDNA served as sequencing template. TCRdb's copy holds only in-frame clones and misses some; the assay was immunoSEQ multiplex PCR. The top ten clones hold roughly an eighth of a sample with 170,000 or so clones, around 50% of them seen once. There are 14 residues in the CDR3. Germline assignment: CDR1 SGDLS and CDR2 YYNGEE. V was shortened by 1 base and J by 4 bases, with 11 bases between the two germline ends. This clone was detected only a few times. The antigen remains undetermined. This receptor was taken from a human donor with alopecia areata. The source was CD8+ T cells sorted from blood, collected at week 24, from a patient treated with tofacitinib. The chain couples TRBV9 to TRBJ2-5; D perhaps matches TRBD1 (6 bases). DNA for the CDR3: TGTGCCAGCAGCGTACCGGACAGTTCAGAGACCCAGTACTTC. Encoded protein: CASSVPDSSETQYF.